This T cell receptor (beta chain) was identified in a study of control samples from healthy donors and cancer patients. TCRdb keeps only in-frame clones here, not all; method: immunoSEQ multiplex PCR. This table holds 55,000 to 70,000 clones, 91% found once. The V gene's germline CDR1 is SGHKS and CDR2 YYEKEE (reference sequence). Trimming took off 0 bases at V and 4 bases at J, with 13 bases between the two ends. The CDR3 spans 15 residues. The sequence was collected from a man aged 25 to 45 with colorectal cancer. The chain combines TRBV5-5 with TRBJ2-5, with D perhaps TRBD2 (5 bases). The source material was PBMCs. The CDR3 protein is CASSLDVGSGETQYF. The CDR3 bases are TGTGCCAGCAGCTTGGATGTAGGGAGCGGAGAGACCCAGTACTTC.